The 32 T cell receptor beta chains below come from one sample, sequenced in a study of breast tumors, draining lymph nodes, adjacent tissues. Using its own MiXCR run on the multiplex PCR reads, TCRdb lists one record per CDR3 protein. The profile covers 200,000 to 250,000 distinct CDR3 sequences, with under 35% appearing a single time and approximately 3.3% taken by the ten largest. Samples came from axillary lymph nodes draining the breast cancer. Sequenced: axillary lymph node tissue. Receptors originate from a female donor with breast cancer. Some clones in this sample may be carry-over from other donors' samples.

Ten or more counts support this clonotype. The chain recombines TRBV6-4 with TRBJ2-2, with 7 bases lining up with TRBD1. The trim removed 7 bases at V and 0 bases at J, leaving 2 bases unmatched. Per the germline V gene, CDR1 is MRHNA and CDR2 is SNTAGT. The CDR3 is made up of 14 amino acids. The CDR3 is CASKGTANTGELFF. CDR3 in DNA: TGTGCCAGCAAAGGGACAGCGAACACCGGGGAGCTGTTTTTT.

The CDR3 loop is CASSTGQGAHGYTF. Written as DNA, the CDR3 is TGCGCCAGCAGCACCGGACAGGGGGCGCATGGCTACACCTTC. J is TRBJ1-2 and V is TRBV5-1; 11 bases map to TRBD1. Germline trimming cut 4 bases from V and 6 bases from J; bases unmatched to any gene: 5. The CDR3 extends over 14 amino acids. The germline gives CDR1 SGHRS, CDR2 YFSETQ.

Details on this clonotype: Just one base apart from a much larger clone, this may be a read error. The chain uses TRBV5-6 and TRBJ2-2, with D uncertain. The CDR3 spans 16 residues. Germline CDR1 reads SGHDT; CDR2 reads YYEEEE. The CDR3 DNA reads TGTGCCAGCAGCACTGGACGGAGTGCGAACGCCGGGGAGCTGTTTTTT. Residues: CASSTGRSANAGELFF. Based on the CDR3 plus reference TRBV5-6 and TRBJ2-2, the full variable domain is DAGVTQSPTHLIKTRGQQVTLRCSPKSGHDTVSWYQQALGQGPQFIFQYYEEEERQRGNFPDRFSGHQFPNYSSELNVNALLLGDSALYLCASSTGRSANAGELFFGEGSRLTVL.

This clonotype was counted ten times or more. The rearrangement links TRBV7-9 to TRBJ2-1; a weak D match, TRBD2 (5 bases). Trimming stripped 2 bases from V and 8 bases from J, with 7 bases between. Germline CDR1 SEHNR, CDR2 FQNEAQ (reference sequence). This CDR3 has 12 residues. CDR3 nucleotides: TGTGCCAGCAGCTTAATGGGAGATGAGCAGTTCTTC. Its translation: CASSLMGDEQFF.

This clonotype appeared many times. The rearrangement links TRBV2 to TRBJ2-1, with D tentatively TRBD1 (6 bases). The CDR3 sequence is 14 residues long. Germline V gives CDR1 SNHLY, CDR2 FYNNEI. The V end lost 3 bases, the J end lost 4 bases, and 10 bases lay between the germline ends. In nucleotides, the CDR3 is TGTGCCAGCAGTGACGGGACACCTTACAATGAGCAGTTCTTC. It codes for CASSDGTPYNEQFF.

This clonotype was seen at least ten times. The rearrangement links TRBV20-1 to TRBJ2-3; 9 nucleotides align to TRBD2. Germline V lookup: CDR1 DFQATT, CDR2 SNEGSKA (reference sequence). The CDR3 has 16 amino acids. Germline trimming cut 6 bases from V and 3 bases from J; bases unmatched to any gene: 13. The CDR3 nucleotides read TGCAGTGCCCCACAAGGGACTAGCCTTTGGACAGATACGCAGTATTTT. Amino acids: CSAPQGTSLWTDTQYF.

This clonotype came up many times. The chain links TRBV3-1 to TRBJ1-3; D unresolved. V was trimmed by 5 bases and J by 2 bases, leaving 7 bases between them. CDR3 length: 13 amino acids. CDR1 is LGHDT, CDR2 YNNKEL, per germline (reference sequence). The CDR3 DNA reads as TGTGCCAGCAGCTTCAGCGCTGGAAACACCATATATTTT. Translation: CASSFSAGNTIYF.

Turning to this clonotype: Lacking the conserved final phenylalanine or tryptophan, this CDR3 likely reflects a read error. The DNA is left out, because the CDR3 cannot be placed on it with certainty; the CDR3 is given as TCRdb lists it. The chain links TRBV2 to TRBJ2-2. Including both end residues, the CDR3 is 8 amino acids long. Germline CDR1 reads SNHLY; CDR2 reads FYNNEI. The CDR3 is CASSETRT.

The chain recombines TRBV6-5 with TRBJ2-3; a possible D gene is TRBD2 (6 bases). The CDR3 is 15 residues long. CDR1 is MNHEY and CDR2 is SVGAGI in the germline V gene. The germline V and J ends were trimmed by 6 bases and 1 base, with 14 bases remaining between them. As DNA, the CDR3 is TGTGCCAGCAGCCGTAGGCCGGGAGGCACAGATACGCAGTATTTT. This codes for CASSRRPGGTDTQYF.

Concerning this clonotype: An end of the junction does not agree with germline; a read error may underlie this. J is TRBJ1-6 and V is TRBV24-1, with D hard to call. Germline V CDR1 and CDR2: KGHDR, SFDVKD. The CDR3 contains 16 residues. CDR3 nucleotides: TGTGCCACCAGTGATTTATTTGGGTCTTTTGAGTCACCCCTCCGCTTT. Its protein product is CATSDLFGSFESPLRF.

To note about this clonotype: This clone may be a read error of a much larger clone one base away. The chain is built from TRBV7-9 and TRBJ2-5, with 9 bases fitting TRBD2. Germline V gene lookup returns CDR1 SEHNR and CDR2 FQNEAQ (reference sequence). The CDR3 sequence is 15 residues long. In DNA, the CDR3 is TGTGCCAGCAGCTTAGTCGCGGCTAGCGGGGAGACCCAGCACTTC. Translated, it gives CASSLVAASGETQHF.

Comments on this clonotype: This may come from a read error, since a much larger clone is one base off. The chain couples TRBV5-1 to TRBJ2-1; a weak D match, TRBD2 (6 bases). This CDR3 has 15 amino acids. The germline CDR1 and CDR2 sequences are SGHRS and YFSETQ. CDR3: CASGLVGRMNNEQFF. The CDR3 coding sequence is TGCGCCAGCGGCTTGGTCGGGAGAATGAACAATGAGCAGTTCTTC.

This chain uses TRBV5-5 with TRBJ1-2; 12 bases match TRBD1. The CDR3 length is 16 residues. CDR1 and CDR2 (germline): SGHKS, YYEKEE (reference sequence). J gave up 8 bases and V 0 bases, and 8 bases lay outside the gene matches. CDR3 coding DNA: TGTGCCAGCAGCTTGGAATTTTCGGGACAGGGGGCAGGCTACACCTTC. This encodes CASSLEFSGQGAGYTF.

This clonotype was counted ten times or more. J is TRBJ2-1 and V is TRBV19; D is unresolved. This CDR3 comprises 13 residues. Trimming shortened V by 1 base and J by 7 bases, and 8 bases separated the two germline ends. The V gene's germline CDR1 is LNHDA and CDR2 SQIVND (reference sequence). The DNA for the CDR3 is TGTGCCAGTAGTATAGGTAGGCCAAATGAGCAGTTCTTC. Amino acid sequence: CASSIGRPNEQFF.

For this clonotype: The conserved phenylalanine or tryptophan is not found at the CDR3 terminus, so this likely reflects a read error. This sequence joins TRBV20-1 and TRBJ1-5, with 9 bases identical to TRBD1. Germline V gene lookup returns CDR1 DFQATT and CDR2 SNEGSKA (reference sequence). J gave up 4 bases and V 3 bases, and 1 base lay outside the gene matches. There are 13 residues in the CDR3. CDR3 sequence: CSASGTGNQPQHG. The CDR3, as DNA: TGCAGTGCTAGTGGGACAGGGAATCAGCCCCAGCATGGT.

On this clonotype itself: A much bigger clone sits one base away, suggesting this may be a read error. The V call is TRBV9, the J call TRBJ2-2, with TRBD1 matching 8 bases. CDR3 length: 16 amino acids. CDR1 and CDR2 from the germline V gene are SGDLS and YYNGEE. V shed 2 bases, J shed 6 bases, and the junction held 9 bases outside the gene matches. The CDR3 DNA is TGTGCCAGCAGCGTTCACCCGGACAGGGAGGCCGGGGAGCTGTTTTTT. It translates to CASSVHPDREAGELFF.

This clonotype has a count of ten or more. This chain uses TRBV6-4 with TRBJ2-1, with TRBD2 matching 7 bases. The germline gives CDR1 MRHNA, CDR2 SNTAGT. The CDR3 covers 13 residues. The J segment lost 9 bases and the V segment lost 5 bases, leaving 7 bases of the junction unmatched. This CDR3 is CASSLEGGGEQFF. The CDR3 DNA is TGTGCCAGCAGTTTGGAGGGCGGGGGTGAGCAGTTCTTC.

The sample holds many counts of this clonotype. V and J are TRBV14 and TRBJ2-2; D not resolved. V was pared by 1 base and J by 6 bases, with 6 bases between. The CDR3 totals 13 residues. Germline CDR1 and CDR2: SGHDN and FVKESK. As DNA, the CDR3 is TGTGCCAGCAGCCAAGTGCCGTCCGGGGAGCTGTTTTTT. Its protein is CASSQVPSGELFF. Variable domain in full (rest from reference TRBV14 and TRBJ2-2): EAGVTQFPSHSVIEKGQTVTLRCDPISGHDNLYWYRRVMGKEIKFLLHFVKESKQDESGMPNNRFLAERTGGTYSTLKVQPAELEDSGVYFCASSQVPSGELFFGEGSRLTVL.

This clonotype appeared many times. The chain couples TRBV9 to TRBJ2-1; no clear D gene. Trimming removed 2 bases from V and 1 base from J, with 4 bases in between. Per the germline V gene, CDR1 is SGDLS and CDR2 is YYNGEE. The CDR3 covers 13 residues. The CDR3 DNA reads as TGTGCCAGCAGCGTGCAGTCCTACAATGAGCAGTTCTTC. Protein product: CASSVQSYNEQFF.

V gene TRBV6-2 or TRBV6-3 combines with J gene TRBJ2-7, with 7 nucleotides matching TRBD2. This CDR3 is 13 amino acids long. Germline CDR1 is MNHEY and CDR2 is SVGEGT. V shed 8 bases, J shed 8 bases, and the junction held 12 bases outside the gene matches. CDR3: CASDYQAGTKQYF. The CDR3 region has the DNA TGTGCCAGCGATTACCAAGCGGGGACCAAGCAGTACTTC.

As regards this clonotype: A read error may be the cause here, since a much bigger clone is one base away. This chain uses TRBV20-1 with TRBJ2-5, with D perhaps matching TRBD2 (5 bases). The germline V and J ends were trimmed by 6 bases and 7 bases, with 21 bases remaining between them. This CDR3 is 14 amino acids long. In germline, CDR1 is DFQATT, CDR2 SNEGSKA (reference sequence). CDR3 region: CSAPPAEISATQYF. The CDR3 region has the DNA TGCAGTGCACCGCCAGCGGAGATTTCAGCGACCCAGTACTTC.

This clonotype turned up a few times. V gene TRBV4-3 combines with J gene TRBJ2-4; D is uncertain. Trimming stripped 0 bases from V and 3 bases from J, with 9 bases between. CDR1 and CDR2 (germline): LGHNA, YSLEER. The CDR3 contains 15 residues. The CDR3 bases are TGCGCCAGCAGCCAAGATTGGGCCGGCAAAAACATTCAGTACTTC. Translated: CASSQDWAGKNIQYF.

This clonotype showed up many times. The chain uses TRBV11-3 and TRBJ1-2, with D unclear. The CDR3 is made up of 13 amino acids. Trimming removed 2 bases from V and 8 bases from J, with 12 bases in between. Germline CDR1 and CDR2: SGHNT and YENEEA. The CDR3 region is CASSLSEMQGYTF. Written as DNA, the CDR3 is TGTGCCAGCAGCTTATCGGAGATGCAGGGCTACACCTTC.

This clonotype occurred many times. The chain links TRBV19 to TRBJ2-3; 7 nucleotides line up with TRBD1. CDR1 LNHDA and CDR2 SQIVND come from the germline V gene (reference sequence). The CDR3 spans 19 residues. The V and J ends lost 0 bases and 1 base, in that order; junction bases with no gene match: 13. The CDR3, as DNA: TGTGCCAGTAGTATAGAATCAAGTGCCAGGGGGTCTGGCACAGATACGCAGTATTTT. This gives the protein CASSIESSARGSGTDTQYF.

This clonotype was detected many times. This chain joins TRBV2 and TRBJ1-5; D is uncertain. Germline CDR1 SNHLY, CDR2 FYNNEI. V dropped 8 bases and J dropped 2 bases, with 10 bases sitting between them. This CDR3 has 13 amino acids. This CDR3 reads CASVAGRNQPQHF. CDR3 bases: TGTGCCAGCGTCGCAGGACGCAATCAGCCCCAGCATTTT.

A word on this clonotype: A read error may account for a junction end that differs from germline. The chain combines TRBV27 with TRBJ2-1; 10 nucleotides match TRBD1. From germline, CDR1 is MNHEY and CDR2 SMNVEV (reference sequence). The length of the CDR3 is 14 residues. CDR3 sequence reads: CASSGDRGWDEQLF. The CDR3 DNA reads TGTGCCAGCAGTGGGGACAGGGGATGGGATGAGCAGCTCTTC.

This rearrangement joins TRBV20-1 to TRBJ1-5, with D maybe TRBD1 (6 bases). Trimming cost V 5 bases and J 11 bases, with 28 bases left between them. From germline, CDR1 is DFQATT and CDR2 SNEGSKA (reference sequence). The CDR3 totals 16 residues. DNA of the CDR3: TGCAGTGCTGAGACCCATCAGGGGAGCATCCAAGAGACCCAGCATTTT. The encoded protein is CSAETHQGSIQETQHF.

This sequence joins TRBV28 and TRBJ2-5; tentatively, D is TRBD2 (6 bases). CDR1 and CDR2 (germline): MDHEN, SYDVKM. CDR3 length equals 13 residues. V was shortened by 1 base and J by 5 bases, with 8 bases between the two germline ends. For the CDR3, the DNA is TGTGCCAGCAGTTTATCTAGCGAGGAGACCCAGTACTTC. Translating gives CASSLSSEETQYF.

This clonotype was found many times. The V gene is TRBV5-1, the J gene TRBJ2-2; 7 nucleotides line up with TRBD2. The length of the CDR3 is 16 residues. V lost 2 bases, J lost 2 bases, and 6 bases stayed unmatched. Germline assignment: CDR1 SGHRS and CDR2 YFSETQ. The CDR3: CASSFGAGENTGELFF. CDR3 coding DNA: TGCGCCAGCAGCTTCGGGGCGGGAGAAAACACCGGGGAGCTGTTTTTT.

This clonotype occurred many times. This chain uses TRBV19 with TRBJ1-5, with 7 bases that match TRBD1. Trimming took 4 bases from V and 2 from J; bases not matched to a gene: 14. CDR1 and CDR2 (germline): LNHDA, SQIVND (reference sequence). The CDR3 has 18 residues. CDR3 sequence: CASSRAVQTGWGNQPQHF. CDR3 nucleotide sequence: TGTGCCAGTAGTAGGGCCGTCCAGACAGGGTGGGGCAATCAGCCCCAGCATTTT.

Only one count was recorded for this clonotype. The genes are TRBV20-1 and TRBJ1-2; 9 bases align to TRBD1. The CDR3 sequence is 14 residues long. Germline V gene sequence: CDR1 DFQATT, CDR2 SNEGSKA (reference sequence). Trimming removed 0 bases from V and 9 bases from J; junction bases left unmatched: 8. The CDR3 coding sequence is TGCAGTGCTAGAGATCCGGACAGGGGAGCCAGCTACACCTTC. Protein sequence: CSARDPDRGASYTF.

The rearrangement links TRBV20-1 to TRBJ2-6, with D unresolved. CDR1 and CDR2 from the germline V gene are DFQATT and SNEGSKA (reference sequence). V lost 7 bases to trimming and J lost 2 bases, with 3 bases between them. The CDR3 length is 11 residues. The CDR3 loop reads CSGAGANVLTF. CDR3 DNA sequence: TGCAGTGGAGCTGGGGCCAACGTCCTGACTTTC.